This T cell receptor beta chain emerged from a study of shared clonotypes between healthy human individuals. Across the whole study: Ranging from 18 to 49 in age, donors were a couple of women and three men. Study-level findings and limits: Among non-shared clonotypes, generation probabilities were lower than among those shared by all four donors.

CDR1 is SGHDT, CDR2 YYEEEE, per germline. Trimming shortened V by 0 bases and J by 4 bases, and 11 bases separated the two germline ends. CDR3 size: 15 residues. Original processing methods: Filtering of immunoSEQ junctional sequences could not match full-length read filtering. Measured with immunoSEQ multiplex PCR; TCRdb has only the in-frame clones, and not every one. V, J and clone size reflect that table, while D and trimming were determined from the DNA. Among about 1.1 million clones listed, roughly 77% were seen once. Comments on this clone: Its antigen is currently unknown.

Sequencing input: memory CD4+ T cells from PBMCs. Noted subset: CD45RA-negative fraction. This clonotype originated in a man aged 18 to 29 in good health. Some clones in this sample may be carry-over from other donors' samples. V is TRBV5-6 and J is TRBJ1-5; no clear D. The CDR3 DNA follows: TGTGCCAGCAGCTTGGTCCGTACAGTAAATCAGCCCCAGCATTTT. Its protein is CASSLVRTVNQPQHF.